The source of this T cell receptor (beta chain) is a study of cytomegalovirus exposure and HLA in healthy donors. From germline, CDR1 is ENHRY and CDR2 SYGVKD. Trimming removed 5 bases at V and 5 bases at J, with 7 bases between. The CDR3 is made up of 12 amino acids. 13 Jbeta primers and 60 Vbeta primers were used for the PCR. TCRdb's table, derived via immunoSEQ multiplex PCR, lists solely in-frame clones and lacks some. The sample's table shows around 100,000 clones. This chain links TRBV10-3 with TRBJ1-5; D unresolved. Sequenced input: PBMCs. The sequence came from a man aged 30 to 39 in good health and CMV-seronegative. The CDR3, as DNA: TGTGCCATCAGTCCCCAGGATCAGCCCCAGCATTTT. Amino acids: CAISPQDQPQHF.